This TCR beta chain emerged from a study of CD8 T cells in Susac syndrome. When the RNA was reverse transcribed, random hexamers were used with an input of roughly 0.45 to 1 ug. Via MiXCR, TCRdb re-called the immunoSEQ multiplex PCR reads, giving one row per CDR3 protein. The table has 350,000 to 550,000 distinct CDR3 sequences, more than 80% seen once. This clonotype was obtained from a human donor with multiple sclerosis. Specimen: CD8+ T cells from PBMCs.

The CDR3: CASSLGVGDGYTF. The CDR3 nucleotides are TGTGCCAGCAGCCTTGGGGTAGGGGATGGCTACACCTTC. The J gene is TRBJ1-2, the V gene TRBV7-9; perhaps TRBD1 as D (5 bases). The CDR3 length is 13 residues. The V end lost 5 bases, the J end lost 6 bases, and 13 bases lay between the germline ends. The germline CDR1 and CDR2 sequences are SEHNR and FQNEAQ (reference sequence).